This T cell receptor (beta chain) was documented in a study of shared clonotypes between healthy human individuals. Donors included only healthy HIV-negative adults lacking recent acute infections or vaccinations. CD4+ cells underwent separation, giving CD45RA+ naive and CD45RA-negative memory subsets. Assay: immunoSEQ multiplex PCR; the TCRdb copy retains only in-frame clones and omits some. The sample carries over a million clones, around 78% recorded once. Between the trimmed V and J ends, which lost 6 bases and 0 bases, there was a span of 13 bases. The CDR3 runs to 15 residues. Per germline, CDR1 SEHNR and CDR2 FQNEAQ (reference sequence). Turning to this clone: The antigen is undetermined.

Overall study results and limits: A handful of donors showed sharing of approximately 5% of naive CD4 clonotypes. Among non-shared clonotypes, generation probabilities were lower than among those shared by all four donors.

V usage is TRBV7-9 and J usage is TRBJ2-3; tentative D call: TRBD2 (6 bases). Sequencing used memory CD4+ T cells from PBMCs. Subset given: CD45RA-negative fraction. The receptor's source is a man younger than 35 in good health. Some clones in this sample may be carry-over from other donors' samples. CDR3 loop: CASSPRGRSTDTQYF. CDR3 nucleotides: TGTGCCAGCAGTCCCAGAGGGAGGAGCACAGATACGCAGTATTTT. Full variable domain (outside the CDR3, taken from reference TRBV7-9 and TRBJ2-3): DTGVSQNPRHKITKRGQNVTFRCDPISEHNRLYWYRQTLGQGPEFLTYFQNEAQLEKSRLLSDRFSAERPKGSFSTLEIQRTEQGDSAMYLCASSPRGRSTDTQYFGPGTRLTVL.